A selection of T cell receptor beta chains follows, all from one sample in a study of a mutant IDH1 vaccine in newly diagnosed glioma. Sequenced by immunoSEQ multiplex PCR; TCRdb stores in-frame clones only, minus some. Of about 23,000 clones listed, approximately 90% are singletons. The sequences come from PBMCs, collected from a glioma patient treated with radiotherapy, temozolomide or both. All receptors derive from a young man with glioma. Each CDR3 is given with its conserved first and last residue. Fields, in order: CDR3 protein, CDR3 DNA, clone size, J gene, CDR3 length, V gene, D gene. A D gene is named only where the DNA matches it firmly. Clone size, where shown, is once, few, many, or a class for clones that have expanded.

CSARDYGYTF TGCAGTGCCAGGGACTACGGCTACACCTTC . TRBJ1-2 10 TRBV20-1 .
CASSPRDNQGEKLFF TGTGCCAGCAGTCCTAGGGACAACCAGGGAGAAAAACTGTTTTTT . TRBJ1-4 15 TRBV6-5 .
CASSGGLAGGGNEQFF TGCGCCAGCAGCGGTGGACTAGCGGGAGGTGGCAATGAGCAGTTCTTC . TRBJ2-1 16 TRBV5-1 TRBD2
CASVTGFNTEAFF TGTGCCAGTGTGACAGGATTTAACACTGAAGCTTTCTTT once TRBJ1-1 13 TRBV18 .
CASQGQFANEKLFF TGCGCCAGCCAAGGACAGTTTGCTAATGAAAAACTGTTTTTT . TRBJ1-4 14 TRBV4-1 .
CASRGLDSYEQYF TGTGCCAGCCGGGGGTTGGACTCCTACGAGCAGTACTTC . TRBJ2-7 13 TRBV6-5 .
CASSGLAGPTSTDTQYF TGTGCCAGTAGCGGACTAGCGGGACCAACTAGCACAGATACGCAGTATTTT . TRBJ2-3 17 TRBV19 TRBD2
CASSYRTDVNGYTF TGTGCCAGCAGTTATAGAACAGATGTGAATGGCTACACCTTC . TRBJ1-2 14 TRBV28 .
CASRADLAGGSYEQYF TGTGCCAGCAGGGCTGACCTAGCGGGAGGATCCTACGAGCAGTACTTC . TRBJ2-7 16 TRBV5-4 TRBD2
CASSLRQGPFSYNSPLHF TGTGCCAGCAGCCTCCGACAGGGGCCTTTCTCCTATAATTCACCCCTCCACTTT . TRBJ1-6 18 TRBV14 TRBD1
CASSLQGNGNTIYF TGTGCCAGCAGTTTGCAAGGGAACGGAAACACCATATATTTT few TRBJ1-3 14 TRBV27 .
CASSYSYLGTSEAFF TGTGCCAGCAGTTACTCTTATTTAGGGACGTCTGAAGCTTTCTTT . TRBJ1-1 15 TRBV6-5 .
CASSFQDRIANYGYTF TGTGCCAGCAGTTTCCAAGACAGGATAGCTAACTATGGCTACACCTTC . TRBJ1-2 16 TRBV27 .
CAGGGQSNSGANVLTF TGTGCCGGAGGGGGACAGTCTAACTCTGGGGCCAACGTCCTGACTTTC . TRBJ2-6 16 TRBV2 .
CASKREATGELFF TGTGCCAGTAAGCGGGAGGCCACCGGGGAGCTGTTTTTT once TRBJ2-2 13 TRBV19 TRBD2
CASSLELATNTGELFF TGTGCCAGCAGCTTAGAACTAGCGACGAACACCGGGGAGCTGTTTTTT . TRBJ2-2 16 TRBV13 TRBD2
CASSFGSGMGDEQFF TGTGCCAGCAGCTTCGGTAGCGGGATGGGTGATGAGCAGTTCTTC once TRBJ2-1 15 TRBV11-2 TRBD2
CAWSSDAEAFF TGTGCCTGGAGTTCTGACGCTGAAGCTTTCTTT . TRBJ1-1 11 TRBV30 .
CASSVAGTAYEQYF TGTGCCAGCAGTGTAGCCGGGACAGCTTACGAGCAGTACTTC . TRBJ2-7 14 TRBV6-6 TRBD1
CAWRQDGGYTF TGTGCCTGGAGACAGGACGGTGGCTACACCTTC . TRBJ1-2 11 TRBV30 .
CASSPPGTGARDTQYF TGTGCCAGCAGCCCCCCCGGGACAGGGGCTAGGGATACGCAGTATTTT . TRBJ2-3 16 TRBV5-4 TRBD1
CASSLDSGTALYEQYF TGCGCCAGCAGCTTAGATTCCGGGACAGCCCTCTACGAGCAGTACTTC few TRBJ2-7 16 TRBV5-1 TRBD1
CASSVARSGGYTF TGTGCCAGCAGTGTCGCCAGGTCAGGGGGCTACACCTTC . TRBJ1-2 13 TRBV6-1 .
CASSITGNTIYF TGTGCCAGTAGTATAACTGGAAACACCATATATTTT . TRBJ1-3 12 TRBV19 .
CASSLVSGRMGTEAFF TGTGCCAGCAGCTTAGTCTCAGGCAGGATGGGGACTGAAGCTTTCTTT . TRBJ1-1 16 TRBV7-9 .
CASSSGQGGYTEAFF TGCGCCAGCAGCTCAGGACAGGGAGGTTACACTGAAGCTTTCTTT . TRBJ1-1 15 TRBV5-1 TRBD1
CASSRDRGATNEKLFF TGTGCCAGTAGTAGGGACAGGGGTGCAACTAATGAAAAACTGTTTTTT . TRBJ1-4 16 TRBV19 TRBD1
CASRDGAGFSPGYTF TGTGCCAGCAGAGACGGGGCAGGGTTTTCTCCTGGCTACACCTTC . TRBJ1-2 15 TRBV6-5 .
CASNPLGATNTEAFF TGTGCCAGCAACCCCCTGGGGGCGACGAACACTGAAGCTTTCTTT . TRBJ1-1 15 TRBV27 .
CASSPEWGTDTQYF TGTGCCAGCAGCCCCGAGTGGGGCACAGATACGCAGTATTTT . TRBJ2-3 14 TRBV7-2 .
CASRTGPGYEQYF TGTGCCAGCAGGACAGGACCTGGGTACGAGCAGTACTTC . TRBJ2-7 13 TRBV5-6 .
CASIRTGVLNEQFF TGTGCCAGCATCAGGACAGGGGTATTGAATGAGCAGTTCTTC . TRBJ2-1 14 TRBV6-1 TRBD1
CASSPGQGVNGYTF TGTGCCAGCTCACCGGGACAGGGGGTGAATGGCTACACCTTC . TRBJ1-2 14 TRBV18 TRBD1
CSVGGASNTGELFF TGCAGCGTTGGGGGGGCCTCGAACACCGGGGAGCTGTTTTTT . TRBJ2-2 14 TRBV29-1 .
CASSEREGNTGELFF TGTGCCAGCAGCGAGCGGGAGGGGAACACCGGGGAGCTGTTTTTT . TRBJ2-2 15 TRBV7-9 TRBD2
CASSVDRWRLFF TGTGCCAGTAGTGTTGACAGGTGGAGACTGTTTTTT . TRBJ1-4 12 TRBV19 .
CAWSLHGYEQYF TGTGCCTGGAGCCTACACGGGTACGAGCAGTACTTC few TRBJ2-7 12 TRBV30 .
CASSYSDRTEAFF TGTGCCAGCAGTTATTCGGACAGGACTGAAGCTTTCTTT . TRBJ1-1 13 TRBV6-1 TRBD1
CASSYRTSGGNTGELFF TGCGCCAGCAGCTATCGGACTAGCGGGGGTAACACCGGGGAGCTGTTTTTT . TRBJ2-2 17 TRBV4-1 TRBD2
CASSLGRMRNQPQHF TGTGCCAGCAGCTTGGGACGTATGCGCAATCAGCCCCAGCATTTT . TRBJ1-5 15 TRBV11-2 .
CASSSGLAGAYEQFF TGTGCCAGCAGCTCGGGACTAGCGGGAGCCTATGAGCAGTTCTTC . TRBJ2-1 15 TRBV5-4 TRBD2
CAWSGGGARRSNYGYTF TGTGCCTGGAGCGGCGGGGGGGCGAGGCGTTCTAACTATGGCTACACCTTC . TRBJ1-2 17 TRBV30 .
CASSLGWTSWNEQYF TGCGCCAGCAGCTTGGGCTGGACTAGTTGGAACGAGCAGTACTTC . TRBJ2-7 15 TRBV5-1 TRBD2
CASSGRVGRKLFF TGTGCCAGCAGTGGGCGGGTCGGGAGAAAACTGTTTTTT . TRBJ1-4 13 TRBV27 .